The T cell receptor (beta chain) under discussion was sequenced for a study of T cell repertoires in cytomegalovirus infection. Study context: As its CMV epitopes, the study selected recently identified HLA-C-restricted and well-studied HLA-B-restricted targets.

TCRdb analysed the reads with MiXCR anew, one entry per CDR3 protein. The table shows more than 65,000 distinct CDR3 sequences, with about half occurring only once. This CDR3 comprises 17 residues. Germline V gene sequence: CDR1 SQVTM, CDR2 ANQGSEA. The trim removed 6 bases at V and 0 bases at J, leaving 9 bases unmatched. In its sample, this clonotype was seen a few times. Its antigen is unidentified. Sequences were derived from CD8+ T cells from cultured PBMCs, sampled from culture after CMV antigen stimulation. V is TRBV29-1 and J is TRBJ2-6; TRBD1 matches 9 bases. The TCR sequence derives from a human donor in good health (CMV status not recorded). Some clones in this sample may be carry-over from other donors' samples. Here the CDR3 reads CSVSGQGSSSGANVLTF. For the CDR3, the DNA is TGCAGCGTCTCCGGACAGGGGTCTTCCTCTGGGGCCAACGTCCTGACTTTC.